The source of this TCR beta chain is a study of beta chain features in type 1 diabetes. Study as a whole: The study examined more than 100,000,000 sorted cells across all samples. Study observations and caveats: TCRB repertoires of naive, central memory and Treg cells appeared more similar among patients than among healthy donors. TCRB CDR3s from Type 1 diabetes patients were moderately but significantly shorter in all four CD4+ subsets.

Naive, central memory, regulatory and stem cell-like memory cells within the CD4+ compartment were sorted using CD45RO/CCR7/CD25/CD127/CD95/CD27. This clone turned up a few times. As yet, its antigen is unknown. Investigators reverse transcribed all isolated RNA, so they sequenced expressed TCRB transcripts. It was found that naive, central memory and regulatory T cell samples averaged about 3.4 million reads. TCRdb's copy holds only in-frame clones and misses some; the assay was immunoSEQ multiplex PCR. The sample contains around 180,000 clones, approximately 8.1% of which appear only once. The CDR3 has 19 residues. Germline CDR1 is LNHDA and CDR2 is SQIVND (reference sequence). J gave up 8 bases and V 6 bases, and 24 bases lay outside the gene matches.

This chain links TRBV19 with TRBJ2-1, with 8 bases identical to TRBD2. Sequencing was done on a sample of central memory CD4+ T cells from blood. The sequence was obtained from a woman aged 35 to 49 with type 1 diabetes. As DNA, the CDR3 is TGTGCCAGTAGGCGGACCCGACTAAGATGGCGGGAGGATAGGGATGAGCAGTTCTTC. This encodes CASRRTRLRWREDRDEQFF.